The T cell receptor beta chain under discussion was sequenced for a study of T cell responses to AZD1222 COVID-19 vaccine. Sequencing was performed with immunoSEQ multiplex PCR; in TCRdb, only in-frame clones are kept and a portion is missing. The sample holds about 90,000 clones, just over 85% seen once. The clonotype was recovered from an adult in good health. The sequencing used peripheral blood, collected on day 0 of AZD1222 vaccination.

CDR3 bases: TGCAGTGCTAGAGGGTCATACGAGCAGTACTTC. Residues: CSARGSYEQYF. The chain uses TRBV20-1 and TRBJ2-7; D is uncertain. The CDR3 runs to 11 residues. The V end was cut by 1 base, the J end by 4 bases, with 5 bases between. Germline CDR1 is DFQATT and CDR2 is SNEGSKA (reference sequence).